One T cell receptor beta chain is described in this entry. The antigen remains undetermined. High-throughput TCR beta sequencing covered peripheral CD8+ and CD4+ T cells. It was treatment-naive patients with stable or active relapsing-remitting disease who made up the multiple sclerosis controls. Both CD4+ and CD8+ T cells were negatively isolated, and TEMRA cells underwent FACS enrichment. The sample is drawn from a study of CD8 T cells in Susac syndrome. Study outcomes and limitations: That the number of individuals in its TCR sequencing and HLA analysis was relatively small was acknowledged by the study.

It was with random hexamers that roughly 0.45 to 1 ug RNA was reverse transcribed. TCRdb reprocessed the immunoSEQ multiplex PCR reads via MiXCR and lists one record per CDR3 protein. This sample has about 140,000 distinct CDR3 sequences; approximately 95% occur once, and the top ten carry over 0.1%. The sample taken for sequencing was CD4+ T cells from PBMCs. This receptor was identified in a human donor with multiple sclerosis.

The CDR3, as DNA: TGCGCCAGCAGCTCGCGACCGGACAGGGTATACAATGAGCAGTTCTTC. Residues: CASSSRPDRVYNEQFF. The V call is TRBV5-1, the J call TRBJ2-1; the match to TRBD1 covers 8 bases. The V gene end was trimmed by 3 bases and the J gene end by 4 bases; junction bases not matched to a gene: 9. Germline V lookup: CDR1 SGHRS, CDR2 YFSETQ. The CDR3 is 16 residues long.